The text below deals with one TCR beta chain. Sequencing used immunoSEQ multiplex PCR; TCRdb keeps in-frame clones, though not all of them. The table lists about 200,000 clones, 75% to 85% of them singletons, with roughly 5.7% in the top ten. These data are taken from a study of blood T cell repertoires in COVID-19. Study overall: There were acute and convalescent COVID-19 samples, and they came from the United States, Italy and Spain.

CDR1 is LNHDA and CDR2 is SQIVND in the germline V gene (reference sequence). The CDR3 has 17 residues. The V end was cut by 2 bases, the J end by 2 bases, with 19 bases between. The Seattle patients joined while their infection was active and were tracked longitudinally afterward. The sequencing input was peripheral blood. V gene TRBV19 combines with J gene TRBJ2-7; D may be TRBD2 (5 bases). The sequence came from a woman between 40 and 50 years old with COVID-19, enrolled during active disease. The CDR3 is CASSITLPGERPYEQYF. The CDR3 nucleotides read TGTGCCAGTAGTATAACCCTTCCCGGGGAGAGGCCCTACGAGCAGTACTTC.